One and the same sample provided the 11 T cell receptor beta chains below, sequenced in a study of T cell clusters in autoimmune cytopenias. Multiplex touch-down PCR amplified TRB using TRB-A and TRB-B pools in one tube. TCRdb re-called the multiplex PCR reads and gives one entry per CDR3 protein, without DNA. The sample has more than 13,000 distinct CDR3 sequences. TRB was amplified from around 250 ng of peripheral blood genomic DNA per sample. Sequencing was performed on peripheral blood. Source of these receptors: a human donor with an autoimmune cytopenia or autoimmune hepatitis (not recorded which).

CDR3 in amino acids: CASSYSNAGPGRAGTEAFF. The genes are TRBV6-5 and TRBJ1-1; the D call from TCRdb, TRBD1, cannot be confirmed without DNA. The CDR3 sequence is 19 residues long. Germline V gene lookup returns CDR1 MNHEY and CDR2 SVGAGI.

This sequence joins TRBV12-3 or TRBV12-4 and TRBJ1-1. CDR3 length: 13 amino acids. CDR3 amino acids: CASSLALYTEAFF.

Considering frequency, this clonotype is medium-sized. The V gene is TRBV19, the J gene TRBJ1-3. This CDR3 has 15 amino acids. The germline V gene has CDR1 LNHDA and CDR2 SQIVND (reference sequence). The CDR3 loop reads CASIPGLFSGNTIYF. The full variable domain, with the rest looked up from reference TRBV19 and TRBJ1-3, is DGGITQSPKYLFRKEGQNVTLSCEQNLNHDAMYWYRQDPGQGLRLIYYSQIVNDFQKGDIAEGYSVSREKKESFPLTVTSAQKNPTAFYLCASIPGLFSGNTIYFGEGSWLTVV.

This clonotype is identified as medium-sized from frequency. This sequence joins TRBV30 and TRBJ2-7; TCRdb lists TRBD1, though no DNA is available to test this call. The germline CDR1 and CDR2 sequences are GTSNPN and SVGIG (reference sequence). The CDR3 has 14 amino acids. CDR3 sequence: CAWSGGGFSYEQYF.

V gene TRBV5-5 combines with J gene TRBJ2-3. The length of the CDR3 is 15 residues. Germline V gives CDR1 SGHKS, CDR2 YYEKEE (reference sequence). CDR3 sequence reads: CASSLTSGSTDTQYF.

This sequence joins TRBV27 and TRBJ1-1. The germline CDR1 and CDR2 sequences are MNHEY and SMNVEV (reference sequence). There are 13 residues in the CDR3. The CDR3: CASSDNGNTEAFF.

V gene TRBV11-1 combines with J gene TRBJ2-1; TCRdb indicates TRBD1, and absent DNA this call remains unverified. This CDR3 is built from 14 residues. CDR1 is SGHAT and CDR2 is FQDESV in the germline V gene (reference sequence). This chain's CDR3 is CASSLDARVPEQFF.

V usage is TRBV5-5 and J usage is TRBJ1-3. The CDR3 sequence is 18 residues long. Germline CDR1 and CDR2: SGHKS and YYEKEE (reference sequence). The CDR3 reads CASSQRTTRLSSGNTIYF.

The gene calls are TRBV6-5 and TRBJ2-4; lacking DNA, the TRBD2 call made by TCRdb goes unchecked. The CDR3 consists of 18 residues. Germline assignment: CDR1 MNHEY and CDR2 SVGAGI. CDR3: CASQIMAGTSGRGNIQYF.

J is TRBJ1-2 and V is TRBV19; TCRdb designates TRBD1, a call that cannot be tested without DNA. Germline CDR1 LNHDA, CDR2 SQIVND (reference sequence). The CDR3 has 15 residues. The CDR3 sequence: CATRGQGSQGYGYTF.

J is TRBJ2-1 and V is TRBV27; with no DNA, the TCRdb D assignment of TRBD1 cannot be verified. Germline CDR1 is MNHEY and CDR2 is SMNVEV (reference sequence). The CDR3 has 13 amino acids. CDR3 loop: CASSTQGLKEQFF.